This TCR beta chain came from a study of T cell repertoires in aging, cancer and after chemotherapy. The CDR3 spans 12 residues. V shed 5 bases and J 15 bases; nucleotides not matched to a gene: 9. Germline CDR1 SGHKS, CDR2 YYEKEE (reference sequence). Amplification of TCR beta used genomic DNA extracted from peripheral blood. Multiplex touch-down PCR with TRB-A/B primers amplified rearranged V-D-J TRB sequences. TCRdb analysed the multiplex PCR reads with MiXCR anew, one entry per CDR3 protein. The table records about 4,200 distinct CDR3 sequences, around 28% of them present only once. The source is a human donor with a blood cancer. The sample comprised blood. The V call is TRBV5-5, the J call TRBJ1-5, with 9 bases that match TRBD1. CDR3 bases: TGTGCCAGCAGGGGGGACAGGGCTATTTGGCATTTT. Amino acid sequence: CASRGDRAIWHF.